One and the same sample provided the 16 T cell receptor beta chains below, sequenced in a study of blood T cell repertoires in COVID-19. Sequenced by immunoSEQ multiplex PCR; TCRdb stores in-frame clones only, minus some. This table has some 120,000 clones, around 86% appearing once. The sequenced material came from peripheral blood. Source of these receptors: a woman between 45 and 60 years old who had recovered from COVID-19.

V gene TRBV19 combines with J gene TRBJ2-2; 9 nucleotides match TRBD1. In germline, CDR1 is LNHDA, CDR2 SQIVND (reference sequence). CDR3 size: 15 residues. Unmatched junction bases numbered 3, after V lost 6 bases and J lost 1 base. The CDR3 region is CASSPGQGNTGELFF. In nucleotides, the CDR3 is TGTGCCAGTAGCCCGGGACAGGGGAACACCGGGGAGCTGTTTTTT.

The rearrangement links TRBV5-4 to TRBJ2-1; D unresolved. Looked up from germline, CDR1 is SGHNT and CDR2 is YYREEE (reference sequence). V dropped 0 bases and J dropped 2 bases, with 9 bases sitting between them. This CDR3 comprises 15 residues. This CDR3 is CASSLAATPYNEQFF. CDR3 nucleotide sequence: TGTGCCAGCAGCTTGGCCGCGACACCCTACAATGAGCAGTTCTTC.

The chain uses TRBV7-2 and TRBJ2-7; no firm D call. The CDR3 spans 14 residues. The V gene's germline CDR1 is SGHTA and CDR2 FQGNSA. Trimming shortened V by 2 bases and J by 3 bases, and 11 bases separated the two germline ends. CDR3 in DNA: TGTGCCAGCAGCTTAACCCCCTTAGTCTACGAGCAGTACTTC. It yields the protein CASSLTPLVYEQYF.

The V and J genes are TRBV18 and TRBJ2-1; D is possibly TRBD1 (5 bases). Deletions cut 1 base from V and 2 bases from J, with 9 bases between. The CDR3 has 15 amino acids. CDR1 and CDR2 (germline): KGHSH, LQKENI. The CDR3 sequence is CASSPQGPPYNEQFF. The CDR3 DNA follows: TGTGCCAGCTCACCACAGGGGCCCCCCTACAATGAGCAGTTCTTC.

This sequence joins TRBV18 and TRBJ1-2, with no clear D. Between the trimmed V and J ends, which lost 6 bases and 6 bases, there was a span of 17 bases. The CDR3 is 14 residues long. Germline loops: CDR1 KGHSH, CDR2 LQKENI. The CDR3: CASSQPVTGNGYTF. The CDR3 nucleotides are TGTGCCAGCTCCCAGCCGGTAACGGGTAATGGCTACACCTTC. Full variable domain (rest looked up from reference TRBV18 and TRBJ1-2): NAGVMQNPRHLVRRRGQEARLRCSPMKGHSHVYWYRQLPEEGLKFMVYLQKENIIDESGMPKERFSAEFPKEGPSILRIQQVVRGDSAAYFCASSQPVTGNGYTFGSGTRLTVV.

There are many counts of this clone. The J gene is TRBJ2-2, the V gene TRBV6-4; D is ambiguous. CDR1 is MRHNA and CDR2 is SNTAGT in the germline V gene. CDR3 length: 13 amino acids. The germline V and J ends were trimmed by 5 bases and 3 bases, with 7 bases remaining between them. This chain's CDR3 is CASSSRYTGELFF. The CDR3, as DNA: TGTGCCAGCAGTAGTCGGTACACCGGGGAGCTGTTTTTT.

In its sample, this clone was seen many times. The rearrangement joins TRBV4-1 to TRBJ1-2, with 8 bases identical to TRBD1. The CDR3 length is 16 residues. The V and J ends lost 0 bases and 10 bases, in that order; junction bases with no gene match: 13. CDR1 is MGHRA, CDR2 YSYEKL, per germline. CDR3 coding DNA: TGCGCCAGCAGCCAAGATCCGCCAGGGGGCATTCGAATCTACACCTTC. It specifies CASSQDPPGGIRIYTF.

The chain combines TRBV7-8 with TRBJ2-1; 11 bases are a match to TRBD2. Germline trimming cut 5 bases from V and 8 bases from J; bases unmatched to any gene: 5. This CDR3 contains 14 residues. Germline V gene sequence: CDR1 SGHVS, CDR2 FQNEAQ. CDR3 in amino acids: CASSHRLAGHEQFF. The CDR3 nucleotides are TGTGCCAGCAGCCATCGACTAGCGGGGCATGAGCAGTTCTTC. Variable domain in full (rest from reference TRBV7-8 and TRBJ2-1): GAGVSQSPRYKVAKRGQDVALRCDPISGHVSLFWYQQALGQGPEFLTYFQNEAQLDKSGLPSDRFFAERPEGSVSTLKIQRTQQEDSAVYLCASSHRLAGHEQFFGPGTRLTVL.

The chain recombines TRBV18 with TRBJ1-4; tentative D call: TRBD1 (5 bases). With 3 bases removed from V and 5 bases from J, the gap between germline ends came to 10 bases. In germline, CDR1 is KGHSH, CDR2 LQKENI. CDR3 size: 14 residues. CDR3 in DNA: TGTGCCAGCTCACCGACAGATAGCAATGAAAAACTGTTTTTT. This gives the protein CASSPTDSNEKLFF.

J is TRBJ1-6 and V is TRBV28; 7 bases align to TRBD1. From germline, CDR1 is MDHEN and CDR2 SYDVKM. V gave up 5 bases and J gave up 7 bases; unmatched junction bases: 5. This CDR3 contains 14 residues. In DNA, the CDR3 is TGTGCCAGCAGTCTACAGGGGTCCAATTCACCCCTCCACTTT. This translates into CASSLQGSNSPLHF.

The chain combines TRBV11-2 with TRBJ1-2; D unresolved. The CDR3 covers 13 residues. Germline V lookup: CDR1 SGHAT, CDR2 FQNNGV. Trimming shortened V by 5 bases and J by 1 base, and 8 bases separated the two germline ends. This CDR3 is CASSVGDNYGYTF. In DNA, the CDR3 is TGTGCCAGCAGCGTCGGGGATAACTATGGCTACACCTTC.

The CDR3 sequence is CASSQDALGADTQYF. CDR3 coding DNA: TGCGCCAGCAGCCAAGATGCCCTGGGAGCAGATACGCAGTATTTT. The chain uses TRBV4-3 and TRBJ2-3; maybe TRBD2 (5 bases). CDR3 length: 15 residues. Trimming removed 0 bases at V and 4 bases at J, with 11 bases between. CDR1 and CDR2 (germline): LGHNA, YSLEER.

The table lists this clone with a count of one. The genes are TRBV4-1 and TRBJ1-2; D not certain. Germline lookup yields CDR1 MGHRA and CDR2 YSYEKL. V shed 5 bases and J shed 1 base, with 14 bases lying between them. This CDR3 contains 15 residues. CDR3 sequence reads: CASSATPRINYGYTF. The DNA of the CDR3 is TGCGCCAGCAGCGCGACGCCCAGGATTAACTATGGCTACACCTTC.

The chain joins TRBV13 to TRBJ2-1, with 11 positions matching TRBD2. The junction had 12 bases not matched to a gene; V was cut back by 5 bases and J by 6 bases. Germline-derived CDR1 and CDR2 are PRHDT and FYEKMQ (reference sequence). The CDR3 contains 17 residues. The CDR3 DNA reads TGTGCCAGCAGCGCTTCGACTAGCGGGGTGGGGTTCAATGAGCAGTTCTTC. Translation: CASSASTSGVGFNEQFF.

The chain employs TRBV7-2 and TRBJ2-7; weak D call: TRBD2 (5 bases). This CDR3 comprises 14 residues. V was cut by 0 bases and J by 6 bases, with 12 bases left in between. Germline lookup yields CDR1 SGHTA and CDR2 FQGNSA. This chain's CDR3 is CASSLALPGIEQYF. The CDR3 bases are TGTGCCAGCAGCTTAGCGCTTCCGGGGATCGAGCAGTACTTC.

V gene TRBV6-1 combines with J gene TRBJ1-6; maybe TRBD1 (5 bases). Germline-derived CDR1 and CDR2 are MNHNS and SASEGT. V was pared by 3 bases and J by 9 bases, with 9 bases between. CDR3 size: 13 residues. The CDR3 is CASSETERSPLHF. CDR3 nucleotides: TGTGCCAGCAGTGAGACAGAGCGTTCACCCCTCCACTTT.